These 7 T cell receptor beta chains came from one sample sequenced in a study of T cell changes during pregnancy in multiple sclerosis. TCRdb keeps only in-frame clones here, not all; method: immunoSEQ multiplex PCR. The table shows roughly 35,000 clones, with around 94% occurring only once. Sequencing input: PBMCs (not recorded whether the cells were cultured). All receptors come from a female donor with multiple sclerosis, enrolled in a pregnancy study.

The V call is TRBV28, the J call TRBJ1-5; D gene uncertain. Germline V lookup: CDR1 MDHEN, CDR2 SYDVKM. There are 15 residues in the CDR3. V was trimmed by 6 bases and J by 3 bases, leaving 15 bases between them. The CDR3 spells CASRGAQKFNQPQHF. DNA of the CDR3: TGTGCCAGCAGGGGCGCCCAGAAATTCAATCAGCCCCAGCATTTT.

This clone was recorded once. The CDR3 nucleotides read TGTGCCAGCAGCGCGCAGGGTCTTAACTATGGCTACACCTTC. Amino acids: CASSAQGLNYGYTF. The rearrangement uses TRBV5-4 and TRBJ1-2; D might be TRBD1 (5 bases). Germline-derived CDR1 and CDR2 are SGHNT and YYREEE (reference sequence). The CDR3 has 14 amino acids. Trimming pared 4 bases from V and 1 base from J, leaving 11 bases between.

The CDR3 nucleotides read TGTGCCAGCAGCGAGACAGGGGGGTTGGATGGCTACACCTTC. Amino acids: CASSETGGLDGYTF. V and J are TRBV5-4 and TRBJ1-2; 9 bases match TRBD1. After removal of 4 bases from V and 6 bases from J, the junction contained 7 bases not matched to a gene. CDR1 SGHNT and CDR2 YYREEE come from the germline V gene (reference sequence). CDR3 length: 14 amino acids.

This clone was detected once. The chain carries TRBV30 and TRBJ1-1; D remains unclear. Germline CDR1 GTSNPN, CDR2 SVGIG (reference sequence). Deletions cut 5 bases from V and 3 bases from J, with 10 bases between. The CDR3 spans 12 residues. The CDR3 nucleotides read TGTGCCTGGGGGGATAGGGACACTGAAGCTTTCTTT. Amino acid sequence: CAWGDRDTEAFF. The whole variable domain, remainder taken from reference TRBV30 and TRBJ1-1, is SQTIHQWPATLVQPVGSPLSLECTVEGTSNPNLYWYRQAAGRGLQLLFYSVGIGQISSEVPQNLSASRPQDRQFILSSKKLLLSDSGFYLCAWGDRDTEAFFGQGTRLTVV.

In DNA, the CDR3 is TGCAGCGCAGTTGGGCTTTCGAACACTGAAGCTTTCTTT. Translating gives CSAVGLSNTEAFF. This chain links TRBV29-1 with TRBJ1-1; D is unresolved. The germline V and J ends were trimmed by 7 bases and 1 base, with 13 bases remaining between them. Germline lookup yields CDR1 SQVTM and CDR2 ANQGSEA. This CDR3 has 13 amino acids.

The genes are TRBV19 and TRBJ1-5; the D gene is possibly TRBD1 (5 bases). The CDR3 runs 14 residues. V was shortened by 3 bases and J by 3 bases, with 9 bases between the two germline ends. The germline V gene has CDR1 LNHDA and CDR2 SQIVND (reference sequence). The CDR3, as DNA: TGTGCCAGTAGTATCCGGGACCTCAATCAGCCCCAGCATTTT. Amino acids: CASSIRDLNQPQHF.

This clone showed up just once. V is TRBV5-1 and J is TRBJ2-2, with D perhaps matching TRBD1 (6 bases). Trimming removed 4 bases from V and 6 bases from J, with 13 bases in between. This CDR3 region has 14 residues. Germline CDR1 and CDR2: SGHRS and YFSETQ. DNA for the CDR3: TGCGCCAGCAGCCCGATCACAGGGTCCGGGGAGCTGTTTTTT. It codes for CASSPITGSGELFF.